This T cell receptor beta chain originates from a study of blood T cells in healthy people across ages. Of note for this clonotype: The target antigen is unknown. Its ends do not fully match the called genes, so a read error is possible.

This CDR3 comprises 15 residues. CDR1 is MGHDK, CDR2 SYGVNS, per germline. Study-level results: No one knew whether donors had CMV, which possibly confounded expanded clonotype changes.

PCR was performed a second time for about 7 to 11 cycles using a sample-barcoded 5' primer and a J-beta primer mix. Via MiXCR, TCRdb re-called the 5' RACE reads, giving one row per CDR3 protein. The sample shows 1.5 million to 2 million distinct CDR3 sequences, roughly 30% of them seen only once. V usage is TRBV25-1 and J usage is TRBJ2-7; TRBD2 agrees at 7 bases. The receptor's source is a woman aged 25 to 39 in good health. The sample comprised blood. This chain's CDR3 is CAGSARDRGAYEQYF. For the CDR3, the DNA is TGTGCCGGCAGTGCCCGGGACCGGGGGGCCTACGAGCAGTACTTC.